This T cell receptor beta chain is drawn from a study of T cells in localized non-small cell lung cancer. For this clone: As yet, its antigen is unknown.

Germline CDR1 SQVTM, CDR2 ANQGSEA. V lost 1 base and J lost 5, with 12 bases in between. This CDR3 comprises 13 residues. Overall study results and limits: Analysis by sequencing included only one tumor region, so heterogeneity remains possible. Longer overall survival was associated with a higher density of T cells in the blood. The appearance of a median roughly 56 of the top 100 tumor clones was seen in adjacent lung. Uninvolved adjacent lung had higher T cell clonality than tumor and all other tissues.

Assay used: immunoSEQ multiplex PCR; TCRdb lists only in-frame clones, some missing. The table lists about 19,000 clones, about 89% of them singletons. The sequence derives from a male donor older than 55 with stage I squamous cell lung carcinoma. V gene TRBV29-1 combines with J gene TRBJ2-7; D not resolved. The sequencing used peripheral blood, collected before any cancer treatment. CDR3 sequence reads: CSVEVGGNNEQYF. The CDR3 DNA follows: TGCAGCGTTGAAGTAGGCGGAAACAACGAGCAGTACTTC.